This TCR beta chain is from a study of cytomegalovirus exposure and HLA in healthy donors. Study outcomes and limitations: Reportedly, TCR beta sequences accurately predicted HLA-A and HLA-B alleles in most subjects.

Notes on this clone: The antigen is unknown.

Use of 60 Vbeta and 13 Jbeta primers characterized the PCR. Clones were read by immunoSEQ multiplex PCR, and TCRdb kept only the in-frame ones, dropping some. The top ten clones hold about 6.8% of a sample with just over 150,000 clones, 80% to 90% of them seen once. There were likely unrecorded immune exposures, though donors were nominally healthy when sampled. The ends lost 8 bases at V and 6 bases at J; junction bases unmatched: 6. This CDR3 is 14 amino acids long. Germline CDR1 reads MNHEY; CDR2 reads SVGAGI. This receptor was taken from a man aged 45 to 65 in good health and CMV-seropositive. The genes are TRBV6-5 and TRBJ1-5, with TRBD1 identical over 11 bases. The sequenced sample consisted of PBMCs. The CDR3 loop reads CASSPGQGVQPQHF. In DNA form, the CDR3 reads TGTGCCAGCTCTCCGGGACAGGGGGTTCAGCCCCAGCATTTT.